This T cell receptor beta chain originates from a study of beta chain features in type 1 diabetes. General observations from the study: Moderately but significantly shorter TCRB CDR3s were found in Type 1 diabetes patients in all four CD4+ subsets.

About this clone itself: Its antigen is unidentified.

Trimming left V 4 bases short and J 4 bases short, with 10 bases between. The CDR3 runs 13 residues. Per germline, CDR1 SGHTA and CDR2 FQGTGA. Investigators reverse transcribed all isolated RNA, so they sequenced expressed TCRB transcripts. Data came from immunoSEQ multiplex PCR; TCRdb stores just in-frame clones and leaves some out. Altogether about 150,000 clones are present, around 7.8% being singletons, with the ten largest covering approximately 0.93%. The origin of this receptor is a woman aged 40 to 49 with type 1 diabetes. The sample was central memory CD4+ T cells from blood. V gene TRBV7-3 combines with J gene TRBJ2-5; perhaps TRBD2 as D (6 bases). The CDR3 coding sequence is TGTGCCAGCAGCTCATCGGGGGTAGAGACCCAGTACTTC. Translation gives CASSSSGVETQYF.